This TCR beta chain originates from a study of read filtering for tumor transcriptome and immune sequencing (dated by TCRdb to between 2020 and 2021). Background on the whole study: Of the patients in the cohort, approximately 17 were male and over twelve were female, and their mean age was 65.9 years, with a range of roughly 40 to 80. By revised international staging, 8 patients were R-ISS I, some 16 were R-ISS II and over five were R-ISS III. Whole-transcriptome libraries were prepared with the TruSeq RNA Access Library Prep Kit after DNase treatment. Per sample, about 4.05 to 11 million TCR-region mapped reads were obtained with IR-seq, compared with only roughly 80 to 1,300 with RNA-seq. TCR repertoires obtained by targeted immune repertoire sequencing and by bulk whole-transcriptome sequencing performed on the same bone marrow samples were compared. A main aim was a read-filtering strategy for immune repertoire data, specifically whether clonotypes supported by a single read should be removed.

TCR libraries were built from about 400 ng RNA with the Immunoverse kit, using molecular barcoded adaptors covering alpha/delta and beta/gamma chains. TCR library preparation used the same RNA that was used for transcriptome sequencing. Sequencing of TCR libraries was carried out on an Illumina HiSeq 4000 with 2 x 150 cycles. The published analysis was carried out like this. MiXCR aligned TCR reads to human V, D, J and C references and assembled the aligned reads into CDR3 clonotypes, with quality filtering and error correction included. The tcR package in R was used for analysis of clonotype counts and gene usage diversity. Raw mapping reads were checked after the RNA-seq reads had been mapped by STAR aligner version 2.5.3a onto the human GRCh37 genome. To test how sequencing depth affected the clonotypes detected, IR-seq fastq files were randomly downsampled with Seqtk 1.3. TCRdb handled the public reads itself, with Q25 trimming in fastp and clone calling in MiXCR, and kept productive beta chains. Each entry merges the rows of one CDR3 protein and shows their most common DNA and genes. It is TCRdb's table, rather than the study itself, that gives the V and J calls and clone size. The sample table contains around 50,000 distinct CDR3 sequences; only one count was recorded for approximately 13% of them. The ten largest clones take up 16% of the sample.

Study-level results and caveats: The sorted CD138-negative fraction was a mixed bone marrow immune population, not purified T cells. The correlation between IR-seq and RNA-seq shared clonotype proportions was increased by removal of single-read clonotypes. Clonotypes were captured by IR-seq at much higher depth and more reliably than by RNA-seq, and smaller IR-seq throughput was sufficient for identification of most shared clonotypes. In IR-seq, 80% to 85% of clonotypes but 3.5% to 4% of total reads were represented by single-read clonotypes, whereas in RNA-seq, about 75% of clonotypes and approximately 40% of reads were represented by single-read clonotypes.

The CDR3 numbers 16 residues from cysteine through phenylalanine. Only CDR3 DNA is held: 48 bases, read in frame from base 1. Trimming leaves V shorter by 5 bases and J shorter by 3 bases, with the junction holding 8 bases beyond the gene matches. The germline V gene (reference sequence) supplies CDR1 SGHNT and CDR2 YYREEE. Every patient had bone marrow sampled at the time of active disease. Ficoll-Hypaque density gradient centrifugation was used to isolate the bone marrow mononuclear cells. Myeloma plasma cells were removed and CD138-negative cells were collected by negative selection after labeling with CD138 magnetic microbeads on a MACS separator. Flow cytometry with CD138 antibodies on an Attune NxT was used to check how pure the isolated cells were. Total RNA was extracted with TRIzol reagent and quantified with a NanoDrop spectrophotometer. For each patient, the CD138-negative bone marrow sample underwent paired RNA-seq and IR-seq.

As for this clonotype: The antigen this receptor binds is unknown. Nothing much larger sits one base from this clone, and base qualities are not available.

The rearrangement combines TRBV5-4 with TRBJ2-5, and 12 junctional nucleotides match TRBD2. The clonotype originates from a donor aged 40 or over with multiple myeloma. Material: a population of CD138-negative cells sorted from bone marrow. The cell subset or site label on this specimen signifies: bone marrow mononuclear cells depleted of CD138+ plasma/myeloma cells by negative magnetic selection. DNA sequence: TGTGCCAGCAGACCTGGACTAGCGGGGAGAGAAGAGACCCAGTACTTC. Protein translation: CASRPGLAGREETQYF. When the CDR3 is completed using the reference TRBV5-4 and TRBJ2-5 genes on either side, the full variable domain is ETGVTQSPTHLIKTRGQQVTLRCSSQSGHNTVSWYQQALGQGPQFIFQYYREEENGRGNFPPRFSGLQFPNYSSELNVNALELDDSALYLCASRPGLAGREETQYFGPGTRLLVL.